A selection of T cell receptor beta chains follows, all from one sample in a study of blood T cell repertoires in COVID-19. Repertoires were generated with immunoSEQ multiplex PCR, while TCRdb's copy carries only in-frame clones and drops some. The sample consists of about 180,000 clones, around 86% of them appearing once. The sample was peripheral blood. The receptors come from a woman in her 70s with COVID-19, enrolled during active disease. CDR3s include the opening cysteine and the closing phenylalanine or tryptophan. Each record gives: clone size, J gene, V gene, D gene, CDR3 protein, CDR3 DNA. A D gene is named only where the DNA matches it firmly. A row's size may be missing; if present it is once, few, many or a size class.

>NA|TRBJ2-2|TRBV29-1|TRBD2
CSVGKAGMNTGELFF
TGCAGCGTCGGTAAAGCGGGGATGAACACCGGGGAGCTGTTTTTT
>NA|TRBJ2-3|TRBV9|TRBD1
CASSVGDRGKDTQYF
TGTGCCAGCAGCGTAGGGGACAGGGGGAAAGATACGCAGTATTTT
>NA|TRBJ2-7|TRBV18|NA
CASSPPDRSYEQYF
TGTGCCAGCTCACCCCCGGACAGATCCTACGAGCAGTACTTC
>NA|TRBJ1-5|TRBV27|NA
CASKLSGSNQPQHF
TGTGCCAGCAAGCTGTCGGGGAGCAATCAGCCCCAGCATTTT
>NA|TRBJ2-7|TRBV5-1|NA
CASSLGSGDPYEQYF
TGCGCCAGCAGCTTAGGTTCAGGTGATCCCTACGAGCAGTACTTC
>NA|TRBJ2-3|TRBV10-2|NA
CASSGDFRSGRFTDTQYF
TGCGCCAGCAGTGGTGACTTTAGAAGCGGAAGGTTCACAGATACGCAGTATTTT
>NA|TRBJ2-3|TRBV29-1|NA
CSMIWGLADTQYF
TGCAGTATGATCTGGGGGCTGGCAGATACGCAGTATTTT
>once|TRBJ2-1|TRBV5-1|NA
CASSPGASGGDSLGRRTYNEQFF
TGCGCCAGCAGCCCGGGGGCCTCAGGGGGAGATTCCTTAGGGAGAAGGACCTACAATGAGCAGTTCTTC
>NA|TRBJ1-1|TRBV29-1|TRBD1
CSVAGTGGRSTEAFF
TGCAGCGTTGCTGGGACAGGGGGCAGGAGCACTGAAGCTTTCTTT
>NA|TRBJ1-1|TRBV5-1|NA
CASSVGSMNTEAFF
TGCGCCAGCAGCGTCGGGAGCATGAACACTGAAGCTTTCTTT
>NA|TRBJ2-1|TRBV3-1/TRBV3-2|NA
CASSGTYNEQFF
TGTGCCAGCAGCGGGACATACAATGAGCAGTTCTTC
>NA|TRBJ2-1|TRBV5-1|NA
CASSLGAGGNEQFF
TGCGCCAGCAGCTTAGGGGCCGGTGGGAATGAGCAGTTCTTC
>NA|TRBJ2-6|TRBV14|TRBD1
CASSVRQGLKTGANVLTF
TGTGCCAGCAGCGTACGACAGGGCCTAAAGACTGGGGCCAACGTCCTGACTTTC
>NA|TRBJ1-2|TRBV21-1|NA
CASSKAPGRYGYTF
TGTGCCAGCAGCAAAGCGCCAGGGCGATATGGCTACACCTTC
>NA|TRBJ2-1|TRBV18|NA
CASSPSTDNEQFF
TGTGCCAGCTCTCCGAGTACAGACAATGAGCAGTTCTTC
>NA|TRBJ2-1|TRBV5-1|NA
CASSLGPASSVNEQFF
TGCGCCAGCAGCTTGGGGCCCGCCTCTAGCGTCAATGAGCAGTTCTTC
>NA|TRBJ2-1|TRBV9|TRBD2
CASSVGASGSSYNEQFF
TGTGCCAGCAGCGTAGGGGCTAGCGGGAGCTCCTACAATGAGCAGTTCTTC
>NA|TRBJ2-1|TRBV19|TRBD2
CASSSYGGGVNEQFF
TGTGCCAGTAGTTCGTACGGGGGGGGCGTCAATGAGCAGTTCTTC
>NA|TRBJ1-6|TRBV6-5|NA
CASNKGGGPNSPLHF
TGTGCCAGCAACAAAGGGGGGGGACCCAATTCACCCCTCCACTTT
>few|TRBJ2-7|TRBV27|NA
CASSLRAGGYEQYF
TGTGCCAGCAGTTTACGGGCTGGGGGGTACGAGCAGTACTTC
>NA|TRBJ2-3|TRBV14|NA
CASSQAGLGTDTQYF
TGTGCCAGCAGCCAAGCAGGACTCGGGACAGATACGCAGTATTTT
>few|TRBJ2-7|TRBV6-5|NA
CATNSLSGTKQYF
TGTGCCACTAATTCTCTAAGTGGGACAAAGCAGTACTTC
>NA|TRBJ2-3|TRBV25-1|NA
CASSEFRGKADTQYF
TGTGCCAGCAGTGAATTTAGAGGGAAGGCAGATACGCAGTATTTT
>few|TRBJ1-2|TRBV28|TRBD1
CASSSNQGQGGYTF
TGTGCCAGCAGTTCTAATCAGGGACAGGGGGGCTACACCTTC
>once|TRBJ2-1|TRBV15|TRBD2
CATSRVRTSGTDEQFF
TGTGCCACCAGCAGAGTCCGGACTAGCGGGACCGATGAGCAGTTCTTC
>NA|TRBJ2-7|TRBV7-9|TRBD1
CASSLDRAGGGIVREQYF
TGTGCCAGCAGCTTAGACAGGGCAGGGGGCGGAATAGTGCGGGAGCAGTACTTC
>NA|TRBJ2-1|TRBV3-1/TRBV3-2|TRBD2
CASSQARRTSREQFF
TGTGCCAGCAGCCAGGCACGGAGGACTAGTCGTGAGCAGTTCTTC
>NA|TRBJ2-3|TRBV19|TRBD2
CASRAGGSDTQYF
TGTGCCAGTCGAGCGGGAGGGTCAGATACGCAGTATTTT
>NA|TRBJ2-2|TRBV9|NA
CASSVRDRGSGRAGELFF
TGTGCCAGCAGCGTCCGGGACAGGGGTAGCGGGAGGGCTGGGGAGCTGTTTTTT
>NA|TRBJ2-2|TRBV7-2|NA
CASRSSVSTGELFF
TGTGCCAGCAGATCCTCCGTTAGCACCGGGGAGCTGTTTTTT
>NA|TRBJ2-1|TRBV7-2|NA
CASALGADTNEQFF
TGTGCCAGCGCATTGGGAGCGGATACTAATGAGCAGTTCTTC
>few|TRBJ2-5|TRBV28|NA
CASSRPGQFQETQYF
TGTGCCAGCAGCCGCCCCGGACAGTTCCAAGAGACCCAGTACTTC
>once|TRBJ2-1|TRBV10-1|TRBD2
CASKRELKGEQFF
TGCGCCAGCAAGCGGGAACTTAAGGGTGAGCAGTTCTTC
>NA|TRBJ1-6|TRBV19|NA
CASSIAATGYNSPLHF
TGTGCCAGTAGTATAGCCGCTACGGGCTATAATTCACCCCTCCACTTT
>NA|TRBJ2-1|TRBV6-2/TRBV6-3|TRBD2
CASSYSPSGIGSNEQFF
TGTGCCAGCAGTTACTCGCCTAGCGGGATCGGCAGCAATGAGCAGTTCTTC
>NA|TRBJ2-3|TRBV18|TRBD2
CASSPGTKGGQYF
TGTGCCAGCTCACCCGGGACTAAGGGAGGGCAGTATTTT
>NA|TRBJ1-6|TRBV19|NA
CASSIGQFGALLHF
TGTGCCAGTAGTATCGGACAGTTCGGGGCTCTCCTCCACTTT
>NA|TRBJ2-7|TRBV24-1|NA
CATSGGRGAFYEQYF
TGTGCCACCAGTGGGGGCCGGGGGGCGTTCTACGAGCAGTACTTC
>NA|TRBJ2-1|TRBV5-1|TRBD1
CASSQGQLAYNEQFF
TGCGCCAGCAGCCAGGGACAGTTAGCCTACAATGAGCAGTTCTTC
>few|TRBJ2-2|TRBV28|NA
CASMGSKNTGELFF
TGTGCCAGCATGGGGAGTAAGAACACCGGGGAGCTGTTTTTT
>NA|TRBJ1-5|TRBV27|NA
CASSFAGIHQPQHF
TGTGCCAGCAGTTTCGCGGGGATACATCAGCCCCAGCATTTT
>NA|TRBJ2-7|TRBV28|TRBD2
CASSFPGRTYEQYF
TGTGCCAGCAGTTTTCCCGGGAGGACCTACGAGCAGTACTTC
>once|TRBJ1-1|TRBV19|NA
CASSINVQGRAFF
TGTGCCAGTAGTATAAACGTACAGGGTAGAGCTTTCTTT
>NA|TRBJ2-1|TRBV5-8|TRBD1
CASSQTGGPKNEQFF
TGTGCCAGCAGCCAAACAGGGGGCCCAAAAAATGAGCAGTTCTTC
>NA|TRBJ1-1|TRBV3-1/TRBV3-2|TRBD1
CASSITGAVTEAFF
TGTGCCAGCAGTATCACAGGGGCCGTGACTGAAGCTTTCTTT
>NA|TRBJ2-7|TRBV27|TRBD1
CASGPRGLWEQYF
TGTGCCAGCGGACCCAGGGGGCTTTGGGAGCAGTACTTC
>NA|TRBJ2-5|TRBV5-4|NA
CASSLAAKRETQYF
TGTGCCAGCAGCTTGGCGGCCAAGAGGGAGACCCAGTACTTC
>NA|TRBJ2-1|TRBV9|NA
CASSVLTGSYNEQFF
TGTGCCAGCAGCGTCCTTACGGGGTCCTACAATGAGCAGTTCTTC
>NA|TRBJ1-5|TRBV27|NA
CASSPIDTNQPQHF
TGTGCCAGCAGCCCGATCGACACGAATCAGCCCCAGCATTTT
>NA|TRBJ1-2|TRBV19|NA
CASSIRAGPTYGYTF
TGTGCCAGTAGTATTCGAGCAGGGCCTACCTATGGCTACACCTTC
>few|TRBJ2-1|TRBV4-2|NA
CASSQSTGVQYNEQFF
TGTGCCAGCAGCCAGTCCACGGGAGTACAATACAATGAGCAGTTCTTC
>once|TRBJ2-7|TRBV3-1/TRBV3-2|NA
CASSTRVGLYEQYF
TGTGCCAGCAGCACCCGGGTGGGGCTTTACGAGCAGTACTTC
>NA|TRBJ1-1|TRBV2|TRBD1
CASSGPFRGTEAFF
TGTGCCAGCAGTGGACCCTTCAGGGGGACTGAAGCTTTCTTT
>NA|TRBJ1-3|TRBV7-2|NA
CASSSLRSGNTIYF
TGTGCCAGCAGTTCGTTACGGTCTGGAAACACCATATATTTT